Reported below is one T cell receptor (beta chain). The study reverse transcribed the entire isolated RNA, so it sequenced expressed TCRB transcripts. Here immunoSEQ multiplex PCR was the method, and the copy in TCRdb shows in-frame clones only, minus some. The sample lists 400,000 to 550,000 clones, roughly 10% occurring once. CD4+ cells of the naive, central memory, regulatory and stem cell-like memory types were sorted via CD45RO/CCR7/CD25/CD127/CD95/CD27. This sample was included in a study of beta chain features in type 1 diabetes. Study details: Regarding age, gender and cell yields, patients proved similar to healthy donors.

Deletions cut 1 base from V and 1 base from J, with 13 bases between. In germline, CDR1 is MGHDK, CDR2 SYGVNS. The CDR3 runs to 16 residues. Sequenced sample: naive CD4+ T cells from blood. The TCR originated in a woman in her late teens or twenties in good health. This chain links TRBV25-1 with TRBJ1-1; D might be TRBD1 (5 bases). CDR3 residues: CASSEFRGGWNTEAFF. CDR3 coding DNA: TGTGCCAGCAGTGAATTTCGTGGGGGATGGAACACTGAAGCTTTCTTT.